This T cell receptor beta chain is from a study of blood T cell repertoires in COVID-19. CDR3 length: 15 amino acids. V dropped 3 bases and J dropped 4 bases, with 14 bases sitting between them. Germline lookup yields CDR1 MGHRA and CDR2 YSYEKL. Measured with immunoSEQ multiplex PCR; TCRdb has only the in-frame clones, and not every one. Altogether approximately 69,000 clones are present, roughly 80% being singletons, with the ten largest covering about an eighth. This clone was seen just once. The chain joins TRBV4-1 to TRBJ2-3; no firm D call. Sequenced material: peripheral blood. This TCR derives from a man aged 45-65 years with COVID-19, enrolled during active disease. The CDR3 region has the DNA TGCGCCAGCAGCCATCAGGCGATTGGCGCAGATACGCAGTATTTT. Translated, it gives CASSHQAIGADTQYF.